Listed here are 4 T cell receptor beta chains from one sample, sequenced in a study of T cell responses to AZD1222 COVID-19 vaccine. Sequencing used immunoSEQ multiplex PCR; TCRdb keeps in-frame clones, though not all of them. The sample lists over 150,000 clones; 90% to 95% were seen once. This specimen consisted of peripheral blood, obtained 28 days after the second dose of the MenACWY control vaccine. These receptors came from an adult who received the MenACWY meningococcal vaccine as a control.

In its sample, this clone was seen a few times. The V call is TRBV9, the J call TRBJ2-2, with TRBD1 as a possible D gene (8 bases). There are 17 residues in the CDR3. CDR1 is SGDLS, CDR2 YYNGEE, per germline. V lost 2 bases and J lost 4, with 18 bases in between. As DNA, the CDR3 is TGTGCCAGCAGCGTTACCCGGACAGGGAGGGGCACCGGGGAGCTGTTTTTT. Its translation: CASSVTRTGRGTGELFF.

The V and J genes are TRBV4-1 and TRBJ1-2, with D tentatively TRBD1 (5 bases). V was shortened by 4 bases and J by 6 bases, with 9 bases between the two germline ends. The germline CDR1 and CDR2 sequences are MGHRA and YSYEKL. The CDR3 loop spans 12 amino acids. CDR3 amino acids: CASSLGGNGYTF. Written as DNA, the CDR3 is TGCGCCAGCAGCCTCGGGGGGAATGGCTACACCTTC.

The chain carries TRBV6-5 and TRBJ1-5, with a tentative D call TRBD1 (5 bases). CDR3 length: 14 amino acids. Germline V gene lookup returns CDR1 MNHEY and CDR2 SVGAGI. Trimming took off 3 bases at V and 6 bases at J, with 12 bases between the two ends. CDR3 region: CASSYRGGGQPQHF. CDR3 bases: TGTGCCAGCAGTTATAGGGGAGGCGGTCAGCCCCAGCATTTT.

The rearrangement joins TRBV27 to TRBJ2-7, with 14 bases that match TRBD2. V trimming: 7 bases; J trimming: 5 bases; junction bases outside the gene matches: 10. The CDR3 covers 16 residues. Germline CDR1 is MNHEY and CDR2 is SMNVEV (reference sequence). The chain's CDR3 is CASNTGLAGEAHEQYF. As DNA, the CDR3 is TGTGCCAGCAACACGGGACTAGCGGGGGAAGCGCACGAGCAGTACTTC.